These T cell receptor beta chains were read from a single sample in a study of shared clonotypes between healthy human individuals. Sequencing was performed with immunoSEQ multiplex PCR; in TCRdb, only in-frame clones are kept and a portion is missing. The table shows roughly 2,000,000 clones, with approximately 94% occurring only once. The source material was naive CD8+ T cells sorted from blood. All receptors come from a young man in good health. Each CDR3 is given with its conserved first and last residue. A D gene is named only where the DNA matches it firmly. Where a row states a size, it is once, few, many or the class of an expanded clone; other rows omit it.

TRBV5-6	TRBJ2-2	-	-	CASSFWTTGELFF	TGTGCCAGCAGCTTCTGGACGACCGGGGAGCTGTTTTTT
TRBV6-5	TRBJ2-3	TRBD2	-	CASKGLAGSTDTQYF	TGTGCCAGCAAAGGACTAGCGGGATCGACAGATACGCAGTATTTT
TRBV28	TRBJ2-7	TRBD1	-	CASSGTGHYEQYF	TGTGCCAGCAGCGGGACAGGGCACTACGAGCAGTACTTC
TRBV19	TRBJ2-1	-	-	CASSMGRGGTYNEQFF	TGTGCCAGTAGTATGGGCAGGGGCGGGACCTACAATGAGCAGTTCTTC
TRBV6-5	TRBJ2-1	-	-	CASSEQNEQFF	TGTGCCAGCAGTGAGCAGAATGAGCAGTTCTTC
TRBV19	TRBJ2-7	-	-	CASSADREAYEQYF	TGTGCCAGTAGTGCCGACAGGGAGGCCTACGAGCAGTACTTC
TRBV7-9	TRBJ2-7	-	-	CASSRTGSWSYEQYF	TGTGCCAGCAGCAGAACAGGGTCTTGGTCCTACGAGCAGTACTTC
TRBV27	TRBJ2-1	TRBD1	-	CASSEWTGGVEDEQFF	TGTGCCAGCAGTGAATGGACAGGGGGCGTCGAGGATGAGCAGTTCTTC
TRBV11-2	TRBJ1-6	TRBD1	-	CASSYSGTVGYNSPLHF	TGTGCCAGCAGTTACTCTGGGACAGTGGGATATAATTCACCCCTCCACTTT
TRBV27	TRBJ1-2	TRBD1	-	CASRSTGTGEGYTF	TGTGCCAGCAGATCTACCGGGACAGGGGAAGGCTACACCTTC
TRBV6-5	TRBJ1-1	-	-	CASTYGEGDTEAFF	TGTGCCAGCACCTACGGGGAGGGGGACACTGAAGCTTTCTTT
TRBV7-6	TRBJ2-1	-	-	CASSFGQGGEQFF	TGTGCCAGCAGCTTTGGCCAGGGAGGCGAGCAGTTCTTC
TRBV19	TRBJ2-7	TRBD1	-	CASSIDGTGREQYF	TGTGCCAGTAGTATAGATGGGACAGGGCGCGAGCAGTACTTC
TRBV9	TRBJ2-5	TRBD2	-	CASSSWASGKETQYF	TGTGCCAGCAGCTCTTGGGCTAGCGGGAAAGAGACCCAGTACTTC
TRBV6-5	TRBJ2-2	-	-	CASSYGVARGELFF	TGTGCCAGCAGTTACGGCGTAGCACGCGGGGAGCTGTTTTTT
TRBV6-5	TRBJ2-1	TRBD1	-	CASSYGAGQEYNEQFF	TGTGCCAGCAGTTATGGTGCGGGACAGGAATACAATGAGCAGTTCTTC
TRBV10-3	TRBJ2-7	-	-	CAISEWESYEQYF	TGTGCCATCAGTGAGTGGGAGTCCTACGAGCAGTACTTC
TRBV29-1	TRBJ2-1	TRBD2	-	CSVEDQGAGVLGSEQFF	TGCAGCGTTGAAGATCAGGGAGCGGGAGTTCTAGGAAGTGAGCAGTTCTTC
TRBV13	TRBJ2-1	-	-	CASSWTSYNEQFF	TGTGCCAGCAGCTGGACCTCCTACAATGAGCAGTTCTTC
TRBV29-1	TRBJ2-3	-	-	CSVEGVREYRETGTDTQYF	TGCAGCGTTGAGGGCGTCAGGGAGTACCGGGAGACGGGTACAGATACGCAGTATTTT
TRBV27	TRBJ1-1	TRBD1	-	CASSSTGPASPRF	TGTGCCAGCAGTTCGACAGGGCCCGCGTCCCCCCGTTTT
TRBV7-2	TRBJ1-2	-	-	CASSLSGVDYGYTF	TGTGCCAGCAGCTTATCGGGGGTTGACTATGGCTACACCTTC
TRBV27	TRBJ1-1	TRBD1	-	CASSLLSEKGAMNTEAFF	TGTGCCAGCAGTTTATTATCCGAGAAGGGGGCTATGAACACTGAAGCTTTCTTT
TRBV4-1	TRBJ2-7	-	-	CASSQGPITGEDEQYF	TGCGCCAGCAGCCAGGGCCCCATCACAGGGGAGGACGAGCAGTACTTC
TRBV7-9	TRBJ2-5	TRBD1	-	CASSQGGTGLKETQYF	TGTGCCAGCAGCCAAGGCGGGACAGGGCTAAAAGAGACCCAGTACTTC
TRBV4-3	TRBJ2-7	TRBD1	-	CASSVGQGPYEQYF	TGCGCCAGCAGCGTGGGACAGGGGCCCTACGAGCAGTACTTC
TRBV13	TRBJ2-7	TRBD2	-	CASSSPTSGVHEQYF	TGTGCCAGCAGCTCCCCGACTAGCGGGGTCCACGAGCAGTACTTC
TRBV5-6	TRBJ2-7	-	-	CASSPQTDYYEQYF	TGTGCCAGCAGCCCCCAAACTGACTACTACGAGCAGTACTTC
TRBV4-1	TRBJ1-4	-	-	CASSPRRAGNEKLFF	TGCGCCAGCAGCCCACGCAGGGCGGGGAATGAAAAACTGTTTTTT
TRBV9	TRBJ2-5	TRBD2	-	CASSVDDSGAAETQYF	TGTGCCAGCAGCGTAGATGATAGCGGGGCAGCAGAGACCCAGTACTTC
TRBV9	TRBJ2-7	-	-	CASSSGTRSYEQYF	TGTGCCAGCTCGTCAGGGACCCGATCCTACGAGCAGTACTTC
TRBV7-9	TRBJ1-2	-	few	CASSLGTTYGYTF	TGTGCCAGCAGCTTAGGGACAACCTATGGCTACACCTTC
TRBV4-1	TRBJ2-2	-	-	CASRLDPGNTGELFF	TGCGCCAGCAGATTAGACCCAGGGAACACCGGGGAGCTGTTTTTT
TRBV9	TRBJ2-5	-	-	CASSPRGYQETQYF	TGTGCCAGCAGCCCTCGGGGGTACCAAGAGACCCAGTACTTC
TRBV28	TRBJ1-1	-	once	CASTLGNTEAFF	TGTGCCAGCACCCTAGGGAACACTGAAGCTTTCTTT
TRBV27	TRBJ2-1	TRBD1	-	CASRDRGIDNEQFF	TGTGCCAGCAGGGACAGGGGAATCGACAATGAGCAGTTCTTC
TRBV19	TRBJ1-2	-	-	CASSIAVDYGYTF	TGTGCCAGTAGTATAGCGGTGGACTATGGCTACACCTTC
TRBV4-1	TRBJ2-3	TRBD2	-	CASSQQREMADTQYF	TGCGCCAGCAGCCAACAGCGGGAGATGGCAGATACGCAGTATTTT
TRBV7-6	TRBJ1-1	-	-	CASSLNPRATEAFF	TGTGCCAGCAGCTTAAATCCGAGGGCCACTGAAGCTTTCTTT
TRBV11-2	TRBJ2-7	-	once	CASSLNQDYEQYF	TGTGCCAGCAGCCTCAATCAAGACTACGAGCAGTACTTC
TRBV6-5	TRBJ1-6	TRBD1	-	CASSSGGPSSPLHF	TGTGCCAGCAGCTCAGGGGGCCCTTCTTCACCCCTCCACTTT
TRBV7-6	TRBJ2-7	-	once	CASSLGPIGGSSYEQYF	TGTGCCAGCAGCTTAGGGCCAATTGGAGGGAGCTCCTACGAGCAGTACTTC
TRBV15	TRBJ2-3	-	-	CATSRDRGTDTQYF	TGTGCCACCAGCAGAGATCGGGGCACAGATACGCAGTATTTT
TRBV6-5	TRBJ2-3	TRBD1	-	CASRDTGEPTDTQYF	TGTGCCAGCAGGGACACAGGGGAACCCACAGATACGCAGTATTTT
TRBV2	TRBJ2-1	TRBD2	-	CASTSSGPYNEQFF	TGTGCCAGCACGAGTAGCGGGCCTTACAATGAGCAGTTCTTC
TRBV4-1	TRBJ2-2	-	once	CASSQGASLVTGELFF	TGCGCCAGCAGCCAAGGGGCTAGCCTCGTAACCGGGGAGCTGTTTTTT